These 18 T cell receptor beta chains were all obtained from the same sample, sequenced in a study of blood T cell repertoires in COVID-19 (TCRdb year 2020). The library was prepared using the immunoSEQ multiplex PCR assay. TCRdb stores this immuneACCESS table with in-frame sequences only. Part of the clones is absent; in the studies checked, under half of the shortfall reflects unresolved V genes, and no reason is known for the rest. The sample profile shows about 250,000 clones; 70% to 90% of them were found once. The top ten clonotypes cover under 4% of the sample. Sequencing was done on a sample of peripheral blood. The receptors originated from a young man with active or convalescent COVID-19.

V gene TRBV10-3 combines with J gene TRBJ1-1; the match to TRBD1 covers 7 bases. Germline assignment: CDR1 ENHRY and CDR2 SYGVKD. V lost 4 bases and J lost 1; bases outside the gene matches: 3. The CDR3 contains 14 residues. CDR3 nucleotide sequence: TGTGCCATCAGTGCTCAGGGGGGGAACACTGAAGCTTTCTTT. It translates to CAISAQGGNTEAFF.

This chain joins TRBV29-1 and TRBJ1-1; maybe TRBD1 (6 bases). Germline V CDR1 and CDR2: SQVTM, ANQGSEA. V shed 0 bases and J shed 8 bases, with 10 bases lying between them. The CDR3 runs to 12 residues. The CDR3 nucleotides are TGCAGCGTTGAAGATCCAGGGGTGGAAGCTTTCTTT. Encoded protein: CSVEDPGVEAFF.

The gene calls are TRBV5-6 and TRBJ2-2, with TRBD1 matching over 10 bases. V lost 5 bases and J lost 4; bases outside the gene matches: 8. CDR1 is SGHDT, CDR2 YYEEEE, per germline. The CDR3 has 16 amino acids. The CDR3 spells CASSYGTGVATGELFF. CDR3 in DNA: TGTGCCAGCAGTTATGGGACAGGGGTGGCCACCGGGGAGCTGTTTTTT.

The V and J genes are TRBV6-2 or TRBV6-3 and TRBJ2-7; D not resolved. Trimming removed 2 bases at V and 5 bases at J, with 13 bases between. Germline V lookup: CDR1 MNHEY, CDR2 SVGEGT. The length of the CDR3 is 14 residues. The CDR3, as DNA: TGTGCCAGCAGTTACCCGGGTCTACCAGACGAGCAGTACTTC. This gives the protein CASSYPGLPDEQYF.

The chain uses TRBV7-2 and TRBJ1-1, with D possibly matching TRBD1 (6 bases). The germline V gene has CDR1 SGHTA and CDR2 FQGNSA. Between the trimmed V and J ends, which lost 1 base and 3 bases, there was a span of 9 bases. This CDR3 is 14 amino acids long. The CDR3 protein is CASSLEWTDTEAFF. CDR3 coding DNA: TGTGCCAGCAGCTTAGAGTGGACAGACACTGAAGCTTTCTTT. Looking up the rest from reference TRBV7-2 and TRBJ1-1 gives the full variable domain: GAGVSQSPSNKVTEKGKDVELRCDPISGHTALYWYRQSLGQGLEFLIYFQGNSAPDKSGLPSDRFSAERTGGSVSTLTIQRTQQEDSAVYLCASSLEWTDTEAFFGQGTRLTVV.

The chain carries TRBV7-9 and TRBJ1-1; D possibly corresponds to TRBD1 (6 bases). The CDR3 runs 13 residues. V was cut by 10 bases and J by 1 base, with 13 bases left in between. The V gene's germline CDR1 is SEHNR and CDR2 FQNEAQ (reference sequence). The CDR3 DNA follows: TGTGCCACGAGGACAGTTGAGAACACTGAAGCTTTCTTT. Its protein product is CATRTVENTEAFF.

V and J are TRBV19 and TRBJ2-7; TRBD1 matches 9 bases. Germline CDR1 is LNHDA and CDR2 is SQIVND (reference sequence). The CDR3 contains 14 residues. The V and J ends lost 4 bases and 4 bases, in that order; junction bases with no gene match: 5. For the CDR3, the DNA is TGTGCCAGTAGTACTACGGGACAGGGTTACGAGCAGTACTTC. Encoded protein: CASSTTGQGYEQYF. The full variable domain, its missing parts supplied by reference TRBV19 and TRBJ2-7, is DGGITQSPKYLFRKEGQNVTLSCEQNLNHDAMYWYRQDPGQGLRLIYYSQIVNDFQKGDIAEGYSVSREKKESFPLTVTSAQKNPTAFYLCASSTTGQGYEQYFGPGTRLTVT.

The chain uses TRBV14 and TRBJ1-1; a possible D gene is TRBD1 (5 bases). Germline assignment: CDR1 SGHDN and CDR2 FVKESK. This CDR3 comprises 16 residues. V gave up 0 bases and J gave up 2 bases, with 13 bases separating them. CDR3 protein: CASSQDLGRVNTEAFF. The CDR3 DNA sequence: TGTGCCAGCAGCCAAGATCTGGGCAGGGTTAACACTGAAGCTTTCTTT.

The chain carries TRBV6-1 and TRBJ2-4, with 10 nucleotides matching TRBD1. Germline V CDR1 and CDR2: MNHNS, SASEGT. V dropped 2 bases and J dropped 1; count of bases not matched to a gene: 8. This CDR3 comprises 18 residues. The CDR3 loop is CASSEHRQGAFAKNIQYF. The CDR3 DNA reads as TGTGCCAGCAGTGAACATCGACAGGGGGCGTTCGCCAAAAACATTCAGTACTTC.

The rearrangement uses TRBV18 and TRBJ1-4, with 8 positions matching TRBD1. CDR1 is KGHSH and CDR2 is LQKENI in the germline V gene. The ends lost 3 bases at V and 6 bases at J; junction bases unmatched: 6. The CDR3 consists of 15 residues. CDR3: CASSPQMTGDEKLFF. CDR3 in DNA: TGTGCCAGCTCACCGCAAATGACAGGGGATGAAAAACTGTTTTTT.

This clone was detected only once. V and J are TRBV11-3 and TRBJ1-2, with 11 bases that match TRBD1. This CDR3 contains 17 residues. Germline assignment: CDR1 SGHNT and CDR2 YENEEA. V was pared by 3 bases and J by 4 bases, with 10 bases of the junction left unmatched. This CDR3 is CASSFTADRGRSYGYTF. Written as DNA, the CDR3 is TGTGCCAGCAGCTTCACCGCGGACAGGGGGCGAAGCTATGGCTACACCTTC.

To note about this clone: Other DNA sequences in this sample translate to the same CDR3. The gene calls are TRBV30 and TRBJ1-1, with 7 bases fitting TRBD1. Germline V gene sequence: CDR1 GTSNPN, CDR2 SVGIG (reference sequence). There are 13 residues in the CDR3. V lost 4 bases, J lost 1 base, and 3 bases stayed unmatched. The CDR3 coding sequence is TGTGCCTGGACGCGACAGGGGAACACTGAAGCTTTCTTT. Protein product: CAWTRQGNTEAFF.

The chain recombines TRBV10-3 with TRBJ1-1, with D tentatively TRBD1 (5 bases). V lost 5 bases to trimming and J lost 8 bases, with 9 bases between them. Per the germline V gene, CDR1 is ENHRY and CDR2 is SYGVKD. This CDR3 contains 11 residues. The CDR3 coding sequence is TGTGCCATCAGTTCCAGACAGGAAGCTTTCTTT. Translating it yields CAISSRQEAFF.

The chain combines TRBV5-1 with TRBJ2-2; 9 bases fit TRBD1. The CDR3 is made up of 16 amino acids. The ends lost 5 bases at V and 0 bases at J; junction bases unmatched: 5. Germline-derived CDR1 and CDR2 are SGHRS and YFSETQ. CDR3 in amino acids: CASSSDRGPNTGELFF. CDR3 bases: TGCGCCAGCAGTTCGGACAGGGGACCGAACACCGGGGAGCTGTTTTTT.

The rearrangement links TRBV6-5 to TRBJ2-7; D remains unclear. Germline V CDR1 and CDR2: MNHEY, SVGAGI. The V end lost 5 bases, the J end lost 4 bases, and 6 bases lay between the germline ends. This CDR3 spans 11 amino acids. The CDR3 loop reads CASSREYEQYF. DNA for the CDR3: TGTGCCAGCAGTCGCGAATACGAGCAGTACTTC.

The chain is built from TRBV29-1 and TRBJ2-3, with D possibly matching TRBD1 (5 bases). Trimming removed 4 bases at V and 6 bases at J, with 20 bases between. Looked up from germline, CDR1 is SQVTM and CDR2 is ANQGSEA. The CDR3 has 15 residues. Here the CDR3 reads CSVVQRSPSGDTQYF. In DNA form, the CDR3 reads TGCAGCGTTGTTCAGCGTTCTCCGTCAGGGGATACGCAGTATTTT.

The chain carries TRBV3-1 (or the pseudogene TRBV3-2) and TRBJ2-3; TRBD1 matches at 9 bases. V lost 4 bases and J lost 5; bases outside the gene matches: 4. Germline loops: CDR1 LGHDT, CDR2 YNNKEL (reference sequence). The CDR3 totals 14 residues. The CDR3 loop reads CASSLMTGGDTQYF. The CDR3, as DNA: TGTGCCAGCAGCCTTATGACAGGGGGAGATACGCAGTATTTT.

This clone was observed once. This chain connects TRBV7-9 to TRBJ2-5; 9 bases match TRBD2. The CDR3 sequence is 17 residues long. Germline CDR1 SEHNR, CDR2 FQNEAQ (reference sequence). Unmatched junction bases numbered 12, after V lost 2 bases and J lost 5 bases. The DNA of the CDR3 is TGTGCCAGCAGCTTAAGAGTCGCGGGAGGGCCAGGGGAGACCCAGTACTTC. Protein sequence: CASSLRVAGGPGETQYF.